This T cell receptor (beta chain) is drawn from a study of CXCR3-negative and CXCR3-positive naive CD8 T cells. Across the whole study: There were 110 million to 150 million TRB reads altogether, and each library had about 1.5 +/- 0.3 million of them. Whole-study findings and limits: Memory CD8+ cells showed much lower diversity, while both naive subsets displayed comparably high diversity. Naive cells that were CXCR3-positive had more hydrophobic TRB CDR3s (compared with CXCR3-negative naive cells).

CDR3 size: 13 residues. CDR1 and CDR2 (germline): MNHEY, SVGAGI. UMI labels and 5' RACE were used to prepare the TRB cDNA libraries. TCRdb reprocessed the 5' RACE reads; each CDR3 protein has one entry and no DNA is given. Here the sample table reports about 98,000 distinct CDR3 sequences. Turning to this clonotype: Its antigen is still unknown.

Sequencing input: naive CXCR3+ CD8+ T cells from blood. Subset of the sample: CD45RO-CCR7+CD27+CD95- naive CD8+ T cells expressing CXCR3 (TNR3+). This receptor was obtained from a human donor in good health. Some clones in this sample may be carry-over from other donors' samples. This chain connects TRBV6-5 to TRBJ2-5. The CDR3 spells CASRLGTVETQYF.